This TCR beta chain was found in a study of breast tumors, draining lymph nodes, adjacent tissues. Each CDR3 protein gets one entry after TCRdb re-called the multiplex PCR reads with MiXCR. The top ten clones hold 5.5% to 6% of a sample with 85,000 to 130,000 distinct CDR3 sequences, more than 30% of them seen once. The lymph nodes were axillary draining lymph nodes from breast cancer patients. Concerning this clonotype: Its antigen is not identified. Germline and junction disagree at one end, which may indicate a read error.

The CDR3 consists of 15 residues. CDR1 and CDR2 (germline): SGHTA, FQGNSA. General study findings and limits: The lymph node origin of tumor T cells was framed as consistent with a hypothesis, not demonstrated. Tumor repertoires ranked between lymph nodes and nontumor tissue in diversity, with V and J gene preferences. Luminal-like breast cancer showed significantly greater tumor-nontumor repertoire similarity than basal-like breast cancer did. The data were judged consistent with most tumor T cells coming from lymph node and expanding in tumor.

V is TRBV7-2 and J is TRBJ1-2; D remains ambiguous. This receptor was identified in a female donor with breast cancer. Some clones in this sample may be carry-over from other donors' samples. The specimen was axillary lymph node tissue. The CDR3 DNA follows: TGTGCCAGCAGCGGCTCGGGGTTGTCGGGGTATGGCTACCCCTTC. Residues: CASSGSGLSGYGYPF.